This T cell receptor (beta chain) derives from a study of T cells in localized non-small cell lung cancer. This clone was picked up one time. Its target is unknown. Generated by immunoSEQ multiplex PCR, the TCRdb table keeps only in-frame clones and is missing some. The sample lists about 24,000 clones, roughly 90% occurring once. Study results and limitations: Sequencing was limited to one tumor region, leaving the possibility of heterogeneity open.

The material sequenced was peripheral blood, taken before any cancer treatment. The clonotype originates from a man aged 35 to 69 with stage I squamous cell lung carcinoma.

For the CDR3, the DNA is TGTGCCATCAGTGAGTCCGCGGAATTGGAGTACTTC. Encoded protein: CAISESAELEYF. The chain employs TRBV10-3 and TRBJ2-7; D not certain. The V end was cut by 0 bases, the J end by 11 bases, with 11 bases between. The CDR3 has 12 amino acids. The germline gives CDR1 ENHRY, CDR2 SYGVKD.